This T cell receptor (beta chain) was obtained from a study of blood T cell repertoires in COVID-19. For the study at large: The United States, Italy and Spain provided the acute and convalescent COVID-19 samples.

Generated by immunoSEQ multiplex PCR, the TCRdb table keeps only in-frame clones and is missing some. Among some 140,000 clones, about 76% were seen once, and the ten largest hold around 14%. Trimming removed 3 bases from V and 8 bases from J, with 11 bases in between. CDR1 and CDR2 from the germline V gene are GTSNPN and SVGIG (reference sequence). The CDR3 covers 13 residues. Sequenced: peripheral blood. The chain is built from TRBV30 and TRBJ1-6, with TRBD1 as a possible D gene (6 bases). The clonotype comes from a man older than 75 with acute or convalescent COVID-19. This CDR3 is CAWRLQGYSPLHF. The CDR3 nucleotides read TGTGCCTGGAGGCTACAGGGATATTCACCCCTCCACTTT.